Below, 20 T cell receptor beta chains from the same sample are listed, as sequenced in a study of blood T cell repertoires in COVID-19. The method was immunoSEQ multiplex PCR; TCRdb's version includes in-frame clones alone and lacks a portion of them. The top ten clones hold less than 5.5% of a sample with around 150,000 clones, roughly 87% of them seen once. Sequencing was carried out using peripheral blood. These receptors originate from a human donor in a cohort sampled during active COVID-19.

V is TRBV12-3 or TRBV12-4 and J is TRBJ1-5; perhaps TRBD1 as D (5 bases). Trimming pared 8 bases from V and 8 bases from J, leaving 13 bases between. CDR3 size: 12 residues. CDR3 residues: CASGGGVEPQHF. The CDR3 region has the DNA TGTGCCAGCGGCGGGGGAGTGGAGCCCCAGCATTTT.

V is TRBV7-8 and J is TRBJ2-7; the match to TRBD2 covers 11 bases. Trimming at V came to 0 bases and at J to 5 bases, leaving 12 bases not matched to a gene. CDR1 is SGHVS and CDR2 is FQNEAQ in the germline V gene. CDR3 length equals 18 residues. The CDR3 region has the DNA TGTGCCAGCAGCTTAGCGTCGATGATAGCGGGGGGGCTGGACGAGCAGTACTTC. Translated: CASSLASMIAGGLDEQYF.

This clone turned up a few times. The chain joins TRBV19 to TRBJ1-2, with D perhaps matching TRBD1 (6 bases). Between the trimmed V and J ends, which lost 5 bases and 7 bases, there was a span of 11 bases. In germline, CDR1 is LNHDA, CDR2 SQIVND (reference sequence). CDR3 length: 12 amino acids. CDR3 sequence (DNA): TGTGCCAGTAGTTACCGGACAGCTGGCTACACCTTC. It codes for CASSYRTAGYTF.

The CDR3 protein is CASNTVRTGRAKEQYF. CDR3 bases: TGTGCCAGCAACACGGTGCGGACAGGAAGGGCTAAGGAGCAGTACTTC. The rearrangement joins TRBV28 to TRBJ2-7, with 7 nucleotides matching TRBD1. Germline V CDR1 and CDR2: MDHEN, SYDVKM. This CDR3 spans 16 amino acids. V dropped 7 bases and J dropped 7; count of bases not matched to a gene: 19.

J is TRBJ2-7 and V is TRBV29-1; the D gene is possibly TRBD2 (6 bases). Deletions cut 4 bases from V and 5 bases from J, with 12 bases between. CDR1 SQVTM and CDR2 ANQGSEA come from the germline V gene. The CDR3 length is 12 residues. CDR3 protein: CSVVSWGDEQYF. CDR3 DNA sequence: TGCAGCGTTGTGTCATGGGGGGACGAGCAGTACTTC.

The CDR3 bases are TGTGCCAGCAGCTTGTGGGGGACAGGTCGCAATAATTCACCCCTCCACTTT. Protein product: CASSLWGTGRNNSPLHF. The chain uses TRBV5-6 and TRBJ1-6; the match to TRBD1 covers 8 bases. V lost 1 base, J lost 5 bases, and 8 bases stayed unmatched. From germline, CDR1 is SGHDT and CDR2 YYEEEE. The CDR3 has 17 amino acids.

The chain links TRBV19 to TRBJ1-1; D possibly corresponds to TRBD1 (5 bases). V lost 8 bases and J lost 7, with 17 bases in between. The CDR3 totals 13 residues. Germline V gene lookup returns CDR1 LNHDA and CDR2 SQIVND (reference sequence). In nucleotides, the CDR3 is TGTGCCAGTGCAAACAAGGGGCGAAGTGAAGCTTTCTTT. Its translation is CASANKGRSEAFF. Drawing the rest from reference TRBV19 and TRBJ1-1, the complete variable domain is DGGITQSPKYLFRKEGQNVTLSCEQNLNHDAMYWYRQDPGQGLRLIYYSQIVNDFQKGDIAEGYSVSREKKESFPLTVTSAQKNPTAFYLCASANKGRSEAFFGQGTRLTVV.

The CDR3 DNA is TGTGCCACCAGTGATGAAACAGCTCCTAAGACCTCCACAGATACGCAGTATTTT. Amino acids: CATSDETAPKTSTDTQYF. The chain uses TRBV24-1 and TRBJ2-3; D is uncertain. The germline CDR1 and CDR2 sequences are KGHDR and SFDVKD. This CDR3 is 18 amino acids long. V lost 3 bases to trimming and J lost 2 bases, with 20 bases between them.

The J gene is TRBJ2-7, the V gene TRBV20-1; a possible D gene is TRBD2 (6 bases). Trimming removed 3 bases from V and 2 bases from J, with 8 bases in between. Germline V gene lookup returns CDR1 DFQATT and CDR2 SNEGSKA (reference sequence). The CDR3 is 12 amino acids. The CDR3 coding sequence is TGCAGTGCTAGTCGCGGGACCTACGAGCAGTACTTC. Translated: CSASRGTYEQYF.

V and J are TRBV5-1 and TRBJ2-7, with TRBD1 matching 7 bases. This CDR3 is built from 16 residues. The germline V gene has CDR1 SGHRS and CDR2 YFSETQ. Unmatched junction bases numbered 10, after V lost 4 bases and J lost 0 bases. DNA for the CDR3: TGCGCCAGCAGCCCGAGGACAGGACGGAGCTCCTACGAGCAGTACTTC. Protein sequence: CASSPRTGRSSYEQYF.

The CDR3 sequence: CASSRGGRDQPQHF. In DNA form, the CDR3 reads TGTGCCAGCAGCCGAGGGGGACGCGATCAGCCCCAGCATTTT. The J gene is TRBJ1-5, the V gene TRBV13; TRBD1 is a possible D gene (6 bases). CDR3 size: 14 residues. Germline CDR1 and CDR2: PRHDT and FYEKMQ (reference sequence). Trimming left V 5 bases short and J 5 bases short, with 13 bases between.

The chain uses TRBV9 and TRBJ1-1; 7 nucleotides match TRBD1. J lost 8 bases, V lost 0 bases, and 13 bases had no gene match. This CDR3 has 16 amino acids. Per the germline V gene, CDR1 is SGDLS and CDR2 is YYNGEE. The CDR3 nucleotides read TGTGCCAGCAGCGTAGTAGGAGAGACAGGGTCAGGGGAAGCTTTCTTT. Translation gives CASSVVGETGSGEAFF.

The chain joins TRBV9 to TRBJ2-7; unclear D gene. Germline V CDR1 and CDR2: SGDLS, YYNGEE. The V and J ends lost 4 bases and 3 bases respectively, with 14 bases between them. The length of the CDR3 is 14 residues. CDR3 nucleotides: TGTGCCAGCAGCCCAAAACGCTATAGCTACGAGCAGTACTTC. Translated, it gives CASSPKRYSYEQYF.

The rearrangement uses TRBV9 and TRBJ2-3, with 15 bases aligning to TRBD2. Germline-derived CDR1 and CDR2 are SGDLS and YYNGEE. This CDR3 contains 20 residues. The J segment lost 0 bases and the V segment lost 2 bases, leaving 10 bases of the junction unmatched. In DNA form, the CDR3 reads TGTGCCAGCAGCGTCGGGTGGACTAGCGGGGGGGCCGGGAGCACAGATACGCAGTATTTT. Its translation: CASSVGWTSGGAGSTDTQYF. The entire variable domain, with the rest obtained from reference TRBV9 and TRBJ2-3, is as follows: DSGVTQTPKHLITATGQRVTLRCSPRSGDLSVYWYQQSLDQGLQFLIQYYNGEERAKGNILERFSAQQFPDLHSELNLSSLELGDSALYFCASSVGWTSGGAGSTDTQYFGPGTRLTVL.

CDR3 protein: CASSLAGGGQDTQYF. The CDR3 coding sequence is TGTGCCAGCAGCTTAGCGGGGGGGGGCCAGGATACGCAGTATTTT. V gene TRBV7-2 combines with J gene TRBJ2-3, with D tentatively TRBD2 (7 bases). Germline CDR1 is SGHTA and CDR2 is FQGNSA. The CDR3 spans 15 residues. V lost 0 bases and J 6 bases, leaving 13 bases between the germline ends.

J is TRBJ2-5 and V is TRBV27, with a tentative D call TRBD1 (5 bases). From germline, CDR1 is MNHEY and CDR2 SMNVEV (reference sequence). The CDR3 spans 15 residues. Trimming shortened V by 4 bases and J by 2 bases, and 14 bases separated the two germline ends. This CDR3 is CASSSQTDLQETQYF. CDR3 nucleotide sequence: TGTGCCAGCAGTTCTCAGACAGATTTGCAAGAGACCCAGTACTTC.

V is TRBV5-1 and J is TRBJ2-5, with 8 bases lining up with TRBD1. J was trimmed by 1 base and V by 5 bases; bases with no gene match: 7. The CDR3 is 15 amino acids. The germline V gene has CDR1 SGHRS and CDR2 YFSETQ. CDR3 amino acids: CASRLPTGGQETQYF. CDR3 nucleotides: TGCGCCAGCAGACTACCTACAGGGGGCCAAGAGACCCAGTACTTC.

This chain uses TRBV6-5 with TRBJ1-1; D is perhaps TRBD1 (6 bases). V shed 0 bases and J shed 1 base, with 12 bases lying between them. Per the germline V gene, CDR1 is MNHEY and CDR2 is SVGAGI. There are 16 residues in the CDR3. CDR3 sequence reads: CASSYSPGRGNTEAFF. As DNA, the CDR3 is TGTGCCAGCAGTTACTCCCCAGGCAGGGGGAACACTGAAGCTTTCTTT.

This chain joins TRBV23-1 and TRBJ2-7; D may be TRBD1 (7 bases). TRBV23-1 counts as an open reading frame of uncertain function. V lost 8 bases and J lost 1, with 18 bases in between. There are 15 residues in the CDR3. CDR3 amino acids: CASGPRDSYSYEQYF. CDR3 in DNA: TGCGCCAGCGGTCCGCGGGACAGTTATTCCTACGAGCAGTACTTC.

The rearrangement joins TRBV2 to TRBJ2-7, with 9 bases identical to TRBD1. From germline, CDR1 is SNHLY and CDR2 FYNNEI. This CDR3 comprises 15 residues. Trimming took 5 bases from V and 4 from J; bases not matched to a gene: 9. CDR3 DNA: TGTGCCAGCAGTCTAAATACAGGGGGCACGTACGAGCAGTACTTC. It is translated as CASSLNTGGTYEQYF. Using reference TRBV2 and TRBJ2-7 for the parts outside the CDR3, the full variable domain is EPEVTQTPSHQVTQMGQEVILRCVPISNHLYFYWYRQILGQKVEFLVSFYNNEISEKSEIFDDQFSVERPDGSNFTLKIRSTKLEDSAMYFCASSLNTGGTYEQYFGPGTRLTVT.